Detailed here is one T cell receptor beta chain. What it binds is unknown. This entry is derived from a study of T cell repertoires in cytomegalovirus infection. Study details: CMV infection plus the matching HLA type was flagged by public TCR beta signatures. Whole-study findings and limits: The ex vivo response showed dominance by HLA-C-restricted CMV-specific TCR beta clonotypes. Individuals carrying CMV plus the relevant HLA were identified by cumulative frequency of public TCR beta families.

TCRdb reprocessed the reads with MiXCR, giving one entry per CDR3 protein. The table includes 640,000 or so distinct CDR3 sequences, around a third detected once. Germline values: CDR1 MNHNS, CDR2 SASEGT. V was trimmed by 7 bases and J by 0 bases, leaving 13 bases between them. CDR3 length: 15 residues. This clonotype originated in a human donor in good health (CMV status not recorded). Some clones in this sample may be carry-over from other donors' samples. Material: cultured PBMCs, obtained from culture after CMV antigen stimulation. The chain is built from TRBV6-1 and TRBJ1-3; unclear D gene. The CDR3 is CASKTLFSSGNTIYF. The CDR3 region has the DNA TGTGCCAGCAAGACTCTGTTCAGCTCTGGAAACACCATATATTTT.